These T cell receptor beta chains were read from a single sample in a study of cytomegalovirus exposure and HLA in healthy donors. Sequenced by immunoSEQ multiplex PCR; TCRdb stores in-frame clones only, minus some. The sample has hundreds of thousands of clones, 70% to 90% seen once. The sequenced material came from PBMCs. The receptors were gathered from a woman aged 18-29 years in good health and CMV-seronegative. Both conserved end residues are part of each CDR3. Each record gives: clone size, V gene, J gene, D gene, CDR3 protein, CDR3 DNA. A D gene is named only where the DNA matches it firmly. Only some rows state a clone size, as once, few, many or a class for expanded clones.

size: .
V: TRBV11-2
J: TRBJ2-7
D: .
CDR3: CASSSPTDGDEQYF
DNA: TGTGCCAGCAGCTCACCCACGGACGGCGACGAGCAGTACTTC

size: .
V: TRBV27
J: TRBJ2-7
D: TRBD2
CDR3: CASRLAGVAYEQYF
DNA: TGTGCCAGCAGACTAGCGGGGGTTGCCTACGAGCAGTACTTC

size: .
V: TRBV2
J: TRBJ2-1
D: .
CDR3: CASSLQYNEQFF
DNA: TGTGCCAGCTCCCTTCAGTACAATGAGCAGTTCTTC

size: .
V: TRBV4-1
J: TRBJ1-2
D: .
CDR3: CASSQDPAVWGYTF
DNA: TGCGCCAGCAGCCAAGATCCGGCAGTGTGGGGCTACACCTTC

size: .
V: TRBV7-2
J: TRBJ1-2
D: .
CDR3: CASSLTGMDYGYTF
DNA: TGTGCCAGCAGCTTAACAGGGATGGACTATGGCTACACCTTC

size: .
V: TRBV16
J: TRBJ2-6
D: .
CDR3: CASSQQGKGANVLTF
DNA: TGTGCCAGCAGCCAGCAGGGGAAAGGGGCCAACGTCCTGACTTTC

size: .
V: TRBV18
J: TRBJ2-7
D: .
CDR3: CASSPSSGRSEQYF
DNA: TGTGCCAGCTCACCCTCGAGTGGACGGTCAGAGCAGTACTTC

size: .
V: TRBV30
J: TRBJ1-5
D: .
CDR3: CAWSRIGRGREDQPQHF
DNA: TGTGCCTGGAGTCGTATCGGCCGGGGGAGGGAGGATCAGCCCCAGCATTTT

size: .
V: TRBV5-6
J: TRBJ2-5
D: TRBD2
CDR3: CASSLAGERGGAETQYF
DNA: TGTGCCAGCAGCTTGGCTGGGGAGCGGGGGGGCGCTGAGACCCAGTACTTC

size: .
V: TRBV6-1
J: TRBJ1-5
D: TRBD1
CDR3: CASSEVKGAGSNQPQHF
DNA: TGTGCCAGCAGTGAAGTAAAGGGGGCCGGGAGCAATCAGCCCCAGCATTTT

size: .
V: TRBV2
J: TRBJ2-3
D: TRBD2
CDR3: CASKLTSGEGDTQYF
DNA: TGTGCCAGCAAATTGACTAGCGGGGAAGGAGATACGCAGTATTTT

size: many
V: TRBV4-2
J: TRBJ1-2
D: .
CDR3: CASSQETSGSNYGYTF
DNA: TGTGCCAGCAGCCAAGAGACCTCAGGGTCGAACTATGGCTACACCTTC

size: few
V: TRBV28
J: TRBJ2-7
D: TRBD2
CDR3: CATETSTSYEQYF
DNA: TGTGCCACCGAGACTAGCACCTCCTACGAGCAGTACTTC

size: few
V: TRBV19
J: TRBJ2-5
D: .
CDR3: CASSSETDQETQYF
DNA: TGTGCCAGTAGTTCTGAGACAGACCAAGAGACCCAGTACTTC

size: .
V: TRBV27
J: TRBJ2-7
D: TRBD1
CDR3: CASSISGTGYSYEQYF
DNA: TGTGCCAGCAGTATTTCCGGGACAGGTTACTCCTACGAGCAGTACTTC

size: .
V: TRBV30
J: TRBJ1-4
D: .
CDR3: CAWSGLLNEKLFF
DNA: TGTGCCTGGAGTGGACTTCTTAATGAAAAACTGTTTTTT

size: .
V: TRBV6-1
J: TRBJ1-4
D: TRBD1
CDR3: CASRVGDRVGEKLFF
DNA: TGTGCCAGCAGGGTCGGGGACAGGGTTGGCGAAAAACTGTTTTTT

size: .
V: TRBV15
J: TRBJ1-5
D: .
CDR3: CATSRDRPGQPQHF
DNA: TGTGCCACCAGCAGAGATCGGCCGGGACAGCCCCAGCATTTT

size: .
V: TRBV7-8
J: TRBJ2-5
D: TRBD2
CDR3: CASSPRTSGGYQETQYF
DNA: TGTGCCAGCAGCCCTCGAACTAGCGGGGGGTACCAAGAGACCCAGTACTTC

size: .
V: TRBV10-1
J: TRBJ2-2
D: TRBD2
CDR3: CASSETSGKNTGELFF
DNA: TGCGCCAGCAGTGAGACTAGCGGGAAAAACACCGGGGAGCTGTTTTTT

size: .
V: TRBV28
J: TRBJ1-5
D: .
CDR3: CASSRGVGMSQPQHF
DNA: TGTGCCAGCAGCCGGGGGGTGGGGATGAGTCAGCCCCAGCATTTT

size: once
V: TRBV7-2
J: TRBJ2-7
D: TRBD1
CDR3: CASSLWTGTSYEQYF
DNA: TGTGCCAGCAGCTTATGGACAGGGACATCCTACGAGCAGTACTTC

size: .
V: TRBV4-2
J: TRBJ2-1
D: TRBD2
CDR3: CASSQDYGGRAMNEQFF
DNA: TGTGCCAGCAGCCAAGATTATGGGGGGAGGGCTATGAATGAGCAGTTCTTC

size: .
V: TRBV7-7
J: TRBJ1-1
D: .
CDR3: CASSANRNTEAFF
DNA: TGTGCCAGCAGCGCCAATAGAAACACTGAAGCTTTCTTT

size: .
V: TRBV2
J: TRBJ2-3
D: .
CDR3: CASSRSGDTQYF
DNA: TGTGCCAGCAGTAGGTCAGGGGATACGCAGTATTTT

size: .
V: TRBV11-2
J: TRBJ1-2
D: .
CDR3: CASGQTNYGYTF
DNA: TGTGCCAGCGGCCAGACTAACTATGGCTACACCTTC

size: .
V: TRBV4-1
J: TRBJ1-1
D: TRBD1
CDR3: CASSRQPVGQMNTEAFF
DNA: TGCGCCAGCAGCCGACAACCGGTGGGACAGATGAACACTGAAGCTTTCTTT

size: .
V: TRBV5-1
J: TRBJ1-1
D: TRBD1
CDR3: CASSLSGGYTEAFF
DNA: TGCGCCAGCAGCTTGTCAGGGGGCTACACTGAAGCTTTCTTT

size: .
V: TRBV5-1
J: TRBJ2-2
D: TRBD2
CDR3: CASSLAGVRTGELFF
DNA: TGCGCCAGCAGCCTAGCGGGAGTCCGCACCGGGGAGCTGTTTTTT

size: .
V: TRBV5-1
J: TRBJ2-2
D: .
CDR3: CASSLAVTGTGELFF
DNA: TGCGCCAGCAGCTTGGCCGTTACGGGCACCGGGGAGCTGTTTTTT

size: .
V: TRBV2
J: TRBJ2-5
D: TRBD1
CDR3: CASTANRGETQYF
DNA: TGTGCCAGCACGGCTAACAGGGGCGAGACCCAGTACTTC

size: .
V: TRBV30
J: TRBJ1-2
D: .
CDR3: CAWSVVAENYGYTF
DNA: TGTGCCTGGAGTGTAGTGGCGGAGAACTATGGCTACACCTTC

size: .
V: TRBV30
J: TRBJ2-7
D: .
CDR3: CAWSMGLAYEQYF
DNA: TGTGCCTGGAGTATGGGTTTGGCCTACGAGCAGTACTTC